This T cell receptor beta chain stems from a study of T-cell reconstitution after alpha-beta-depleted transplantation in children. Study-wide findings and caveats: Once a year had passed after transplant, T-cell counts and diversity came mostly from newly produced T cells. After transplant, high TCRbeta diversity at day 60 in some patients arose from surviving recipient T cells and thymic progenitors.

In the case of this clonotype: Its target is not known.

The CDR3 is 13 amino acids. The V gene lost 0 bases and the J gene lost 4 bases, with 7 bases spanning the gap. CDR1 and CDR2 (germline): SGHRS, YFSETQ. During its preparation, the TCRbeta library received unique molecular identifiers. TCRdb passed the PCR reads through MiXCR, listing each CDR3 protein once. The table records almost 600,000 distinct CDR3 sequences, 20% to 30% of them present only once. The sequenced sample was PBMCs, obtained before TCRalphabeta/CD19-depleted stem cell transplant. V is TRBV5-1 and J is TRBJ2-5; D not resolved. This receptor was obtained from a boy under two years old with Wiskott-Aldrich syndrome, due to receive a stem cell transplant. The CDR3, as DNA: TGCGCCAGCAGCTTGGGATCCTCAGAGACCCAGTACTTC. It translates to CASSLGSSETQYF.